These 22 T cell receptor beta chains share one sample of origin, sequenced in a study of blood T cell repertoires in COVID-19. Profiling relied on immunoSEQ multiplex PCR, and the TCRdb table lists in-frame clones only, not all of them. The data contain 160,000 or so clones, roughly 81% of them singletons. Source material: peripheral blood. The receptors stem from a woman in her fifties or sixties with COVID-19, enrolled during active disease.

This clone was found once. The chain has TRBV18 and TRBJ1-6, with unresolved D. The CDR3 covers 14 residues. Germline assignment: CDR1 KGHSH and CDR2 LQKENI. Trimming removed 2 bases at V and 8 bases at J, with 10 bases between. The CDR3 region is CASSPMTDHSPLHF. The CDR3 nucleotides read TGTGCCAGCTCACCAATGACTGACCATTCACCCCTCCACTTT.

The chain carries TRBV28 and TRBJ1-1, with 7 bases identical to TRBD1. V gave up 2 bases and J gave up 6 bases; unmatched junction bases: 3. Germline-derived CDR1 and CDR2 are MDHEN and SYDVKM. The CDR3 is made up of 13 amino acids. CDR3 bases: TGTGCCAGCAGTTTACGGCAGGGGGCTGAAGCTTTCTTT. Translating it yields CASSLRQGAEAFF.

V usage is TRBV11-3 and J usage is TRBJ2-2, with D perhaps matching TRBD2 (5 bases). The CDR3 runs to 17 residues. Germline assignment: CDR1 SGHNT and CDR2 YENEEA. Trimming took off 5 bases at V and 1 base at J, with 17 bases between the two ends. The CDR3 coding sequence is TGTGCCAGCAGCCCCACTGGTGGAGGACTGAACACCGGGGAGCTGTTTTTT. It translates to CASSPTGGGLNTGELFF.

On this clone: The sample holds other DNA sequences that translate to the same CDR3. The J gene is TRBJ2-5, the V gene TRBV7-2, with 7 bases aligning to TRBD2. Germline lookup yields CDR1 SGHTA and CDR2 FQGNSA. This CDR3 is built from 13 residues. J lost 5 bases, V lost 6 bases, and 6 bases had no gene match. The CDR3 is CASSLLGGETQYF. The CDR3 DNA is TGTGCCAGCAGTTTGTTGGGGGGGGAGACCCAGTACTTC.

Note on this clone: An end of the junction does not agree with germline; a read error may underlie this. The chain combines TRBV7-7 with TRBJ2-2, with 7 bases aligning to TRBD2. This CDR3 region has 15 residues. Germline CDR1 SSHAT, CDR2 FNYEAQ (reference sequence). The CDR3 sequence: CASSFRGDGTGELFF. CDR3 nucleotide sequence: TGTGCTAGCAGCTTCCGGGGGGACGGCACCGGGGAGCTGTTTTTT.

The chain uses TRBV6-1 and TRBJ2-6, with TRBD2 as a possible D gene (5 bases). The CDR3 covers 18 residues. Per germline, CDR1 MNHNS and CDR2 SASEGT. V was clipped by 2 bases and J by 2 bases, with 16 bases between them. The CDR3 DNA follows: TGTGCCAGCAGTGAAAAGTCTGACTACGAGGCTGGGGCCAACGTCCTGACTTTC. This sequence encodes CASSEKSDYEAGANVLTF.

This clone was seen only a few times. The chain joins TRBV29-1 to TRBJ1-1; the match to TRBD1 covers 9 bases. The CDR3 covers 12 residues. The germline gives CDR1 SQVTM, CDR2 ANQGSEA. Unmatched junction bases numbered 4, after V lost 3 bases and J lost 8 bases. This CDR3 is CSVDLTGGEAFF. The CDR3 DNA is TGCAGCGTTGATTTGACAGGGGGGGAAGCTTTCTTT.

The V call is TRBV15, the J call TRBJ1-4; TRBD1 might be the D (5 bases). V was trimmed by 8 bases and J by 3 bases, leaving 13 bases between them. The CDR3 has 14 residues. Germline CDR1 and CDR2: LNHNV and YYDKDF (reference sequence). CDR3 bases: TGTGCCACCTCCTGGGGGGGGTCTAATGAAAAACTGTTTTTT. Translation: CATSWGGSNEKLFF. Filled out from reference TRBV15 and TRBJ1-4, the complete variable domain reads DAMVIQNPRYQVTQFGKPVTLSCSQTLNHNVMYWYQQKSSQAPKLLFHYYDKDFNNEADTPDNFQSRRPNTSFCFLDIRSPGLGDTAMYLCATSWGGSNEKLFFGSGTQLSVL.

The chain carries TRBV28 and TRBJ2-5; the D gene is possibly TRBD1 (6 bases). The CDR3 runs 15 residues. V was cut by 1 base and J by 2 bases, with 11 bases left in between. Germline-derived CDR1 and CDR2 are MDHEN and SYDVKM. CDR3 in amino acids: CASSLYTGIQETQYF. The CDR3 DNA sequence: TGTGCCAGCAGTTTATACACAGGGATTCAAGAGACCCAGTACTTC.

The chain carries TRBV20-1 and TRBJ2-7, with 7 bases that match TRBD1. The V gene end was trimmed by 3 bases and the J gene end by 5 bases; junction bases not matched to a gene: 7. Germline V gives CDR1 DFQATT, CDR2 SNEGSKA (reference sequence). The CDR3 extends over 13 amino acids. The CDR3 sequence: CSASKQGFHEQYF. The CDR3 DNA follows: TGCAGTGCTAGTAAACAGGGGTTCCACGAGCAGTACTTC.

This clone was recorded only once. The chain employs TRBV5-1 and TRBJ2-1, with D tentatively TRBD1 (5 bases). Trimming took off 6 bases at V and 6 bases at J, with 28 bases between the two ends. CDR3 length equals 18 residues. CDR1 is SGHRS, CDR2 YFSETQ, per germline. The CDR3 DNA reads TGCGCCAGCACCGCAGGGATCGACCTTTATGCCCCCATCAATGAGCAGTTCTTC. Translating it yields CASTAGIDLYAPINEQFF.

This clone appeared once. The chain carries TRBV7-2 and TRBJ2-5; D remains unclear. The V end was cut by 5 bases, the J end by 4 bases, with 11 bases between. The length of the CDR3 is 13 residues. The germline CDR1 and CDR2 sequences are SGHTA and FQGNSA. The chain's CDR3 is CASSIVIGETQYF. The CDR3, as DNA: TGTGCCAGCAGCATCGTAATCGGAGAGACCCAGTACTTC.

This chain joins TRBV6-5 and TRBJ1-5; possible D gene TRBD1, 5 bases. The CDR3 consists of 14 residues. The germline V gene has CDR1 MNHEY and CDR2 SVGAGI. V lost 6 bases, J lost 0 bases, and 9 bases lay in between. The DNA for the CDR3 is TGTGCCAGCAGCGACAGCTCTAGCAATCAGCCCCAGCATTTT. Its protein product is CASSDSSSNQPQHF.

The V and J genes are TRBV2 and TRBJ2-3; no firm D call. This CDR3 has 13 residues. Trimming cost V 8 bases and J 0 bases, with 9 bases left between them. CDR1 is SNHLY, CDR2 FYNNEI, per germline. The CDR3 loop reads CASVPTSTDTQYF. The CDR3 nucleotides are TGTGCCAGCGTTCCCACTAGCACAGATACGCAGTATTTT. The whole variable domain, filled in from reference TRBV2 and TRBJ2-3, reads EPEVTQTPSHQVTQMGQEVILRCVPISNHLYFYWYRQILGQKVEFLVSFYNNEISEKSEIFDDQFSVERPDGSNFTLKIRSTKLEDSAMYFCASVPTSTDTQYFGPGTRLTVL.

The chain employs TRBV7-2 and TRBJ2-7; 11 bases agree with TRBD2. From germline, CDR1 is SGHTA and CDR2 FQGNSA. This CDR3 spans 15 amino acids. V was pared by 5 bases and J by 3 bases, with 6 bases of the junction left unmatched. The CDR3 bases are TGTGCCAGCAGCATTAGCGGGGGGGCGGTCTACGAGCAGTACTTC. Translated: CASSISGGAVYEQYF.

The rearrangement links TRBV5-1 to TRBJ2-7, with 10 bases matching TRBD2. With 3 bases clipped from V and 0 bases from J, the junction kept 3 bases outside the gene matches. The germline CDR1 and CDR2 sequences are SGHRS and YFSETQ. This CDR3 spans 15 amino acids. The CDR3 loop is CASSWGLASSYEQYF. The DNA for the CDR3 is TGCGCCAGCAGCTGGGGACTAGCGAGCTCCTACGAGCAGTACTTC.

This sequence joins TRBV3-1 (or the pseudogene TRBV3-2) and TRBJ2-7, with a weak D call TRBD1 (5 bases). The CDR3 covers 15 residues. Trimming removed 1 base at V and 7 bases at J, with 17 bases between. Germline CDR1 reads LGHDT; CDR2 reads YNNKEL (reference sequence). The CDR3 DNA sequence: TGTGCCAGCAGCCAAGGGGGCAGAGTCTATGGGGAGCAGTACTTC. Residues: CASSQGGRVYGEQYF.

In DNA form, the CDR3 reads TGCGCCAGCAGCCAAGATCCGGGGGACAGTTCTCGGCCCCAGCATTTT. Amino acids: CASSQDPGDSSRPQHF. This rearrangement joins TRBV4-1 to TRBJ1-5; 7 nucleotides line up with TRBD1. Germline assignment: CDR1 MGHRA and CDR2 YSYEKL. The CDR3 runs 16 residues. J was trimmed by 9 bases and V by 0 bases; bases with no gene match: 11.

This rearrangement joins TRBV27 to TRBJ1-1; tentative D call: TRBD1 (6 bases). CDR3 size: 15 residues. Germline CDR1 and CDR2: MNHEY and SMNVEV (reference sequence). V lost 4 bases to trimming and J lost 0 bases, with 12 bases between them. DNA for the CDR3: TGTGCCAGCAGTTATCTGGGGGGGCTGAACACTGAAGCTTTCTTT. Translation gives CASSYLGGLNTEAFF.

V gene TRBV6-5 combines with J gene TRBJ2-2; no definite D call. This CDR3 region has 12 residues. V gave up 6 bases and J gave up 1 base, with 3 bases separating them. Per germline, CDR1 MNHEY and CDR2 SVGAGI. CDR3 nucleotide sequence: TGTGCCAGCAGCCTGAACACCGGGGAGCTGTTTTTT. Its protein is CASSLNTGELFF.

The V and J genes are TRBV7-9 and TRBJ1-1; tentative D call: TRBD1 (5 bases). This CDR3 has 15 amino acids. V was trimmed by 5 bases and J by 1 base, leaving 14 bases between them. Germline V gene data show CDR1 as SEHNR and CDR2 as FQNEAQ (reference sequence). This CDR3 reads CASSPRGSENTEAFF. The CDR3 DNA sequence: TGTGCCAGCAGCCCAAGGGGCTCCGAGAACACTGAAGCTTTCTTT.

The chain employs TRBV7-9 and TRBJ2-3; weak D call: TRBD2 (6 bases). CDR1 and CDR2 from the germline V gene are SEHNR and FQNEAQ (reference sequence). There are 14 residues in the CDR3. Between the trimmed V and J ends, which lost 0 bases and 10 bases, there was a span of 14 bases. The CDR3 sequence: CASSLATPPGAQYF. DNA for the CDR3: TGTGCCAGCAGCTTAGCGACTCCTCCGGGGGCGCAGTATTTT.